This TCR beta chain is from a study of cytomegalovirus exposure and HLA in healthy donors. The table lists this clone with a few counts. Its antigen is not known. Study-wide findings and caveats: The study flagged some 180 TCR beta chains as cytomegalovirus-associated. No immune exposure information besides CMV serostatus was available.

PCR amplification relied on 60 Vbeta primers (plus 13 Jbeta primers). Libraries were prepared by immunoSEQ multiplex PCR; TCRdb keeps only in-frame clonotypes and omits some of them. The table has roughly 73,000 clones, 75% to 80% seen once; the top ten hold roughly 3.5%. Germline V gives CDR1 SGHTA, CDR2 FQGTGA. This CDR3 is 15 amino acids long. The V and J ends lost 5 bases and 5 bases, in that order; junction bases with no gene match: 4. This receptor was obtained from a middle-aged man in good health and CMV-seronegative. Input material: PBMCs. This chain uses TRBV7-3 with TRBJ1-6; 9 bases map to TRBD1. The CDR3 DNA sequence: TGTGCCAGCAGCCGCCGGGACAGGGATAATTCACCCCTCCACTTT. Its protein product is CASSRRDRDNSPLHF.